Shown below are 5 T cell receptor beta chains from a single sample sequenced in a study of vaccination and CD4 T cells after COVID-19. Antigens of these TCRs are unknown. Sequencing of DNA taken from cultured CD4+ T cells relied on the Oncomine TCR Beta short-read assay. Each CDR3 protein gets one entry after TCRdb re-called the PCR reads with MiXCR. The data show 9,000 to 13,000 distinct CDR3 sequences, 65% seen once. Treatment noted: 10-day PBMC culture with coronavirus spike peptide pools or control peptides (ViraFEST assay). The sample here was CD4+ T cells from blood, cultured in vitro, taken before SARS-CoV-2 vaccination. Receptors were obtained from a human donor who had recovered from COVID-19.

This clonotype occurred a few times. This chain uses TRBV27 with TRBJ2-5, with a possible D match to TRBD2 (6 bases). CDR1 is MNHEY and CDR2 is SMNVEV in the germline V gene (reference sequence). The CDR3 contains 15 residues. V lost 5 bases and J lost 5, with 18 bases in between. DNA of the CDR3: TGTGCCAGCAGTGTCCTCGGGGGAATAGGGGAGACCCAGTACTTC. Amino acids: CASSVLGGIGETQYF.

This clonotype has a single count. This chain joins TRBV7-8 and TRBJ2-5, with D possibly called TRBD1 or TRBD2 (5 bases each). The V gene's germline CDR1 is SGHVS and CDR2 FQNEAQ. The V end was cut by 5 bases, the J end by 5 bases, with 15 bases between. The CDR3 totals 14 residues. This CDR3 reads CASSPRDRGETQYF. The DNA for the CDR3 is TGTGCCAGCAGCCCCCGGGACCGAGGGGAGACCCAGTACTTC.

The rearrangement joins TRBV15 to TRBJ2-3; D is unclear. The CDR3 is 14 residues long. V gave up 3 bases and J gave up 2 bases, with 9 bases separating them. The V gene's germline CDR1 is LNHNV and CDR2 YYDKDF (reference sequence). CDR3 sequence reads: CATSRVMNTDTQYF. The CDR3, as DNA: TGTGCCACCAGCAGGGTGATGAACACAGATACGCAGTATTTT. The full variable domain, its missing parts supplied by reference TRBV15 and TRBJ2-3, is DAMVIQNPRYQVTQFGKPVTLSCSQTLNHNVMYWYQQKSSQAPKLLFHYYDKDFNNEADTPDNFQSRRPNTSFCFLDIRSPGLGDTAMYLCATSRVMNTDTQYFGPGTRLTVL.

In its sample, this clonotype was seen a few times. The chain recombines TRBV27 with TRBJ1-2; the match to TRBD1 covers 10 bases. The CDR3 consists of 17 residues. The V and J ends lost 4 bases and 3 bases, in that order; junction bases with no gene match: 11. Germline V gene sequence: CDR1 MNHEY, CDR2 SMNVEV (reference sequence). CDR3 sequence: CASSSRDRGFDDYGYTF. The CDR3 DNA sequence: TGTGCCAGCAGTTCTCGGGACAGGGGATTCGATGACTATGGCTACACCTTC.

The chain joins TRBV7-8 to TRBJ1-2, with 9 bases aligning to TRBD1. The germline CDR1 and CDR2 sequences are SGHVS and FQNEAQ. This CDR3 region has 16 residues. V shed 2 bases, J shed 1 base, and the junction held 5 bases outside the gene matches. CDR3 sequence: CASSLYTGGDNYGYTF. In DNA form, the CDR3 reads TGTGCCAGCAGCTTATATACAGGGGGCGATAACTATGGCTACACCTTC.